The rows below give T cell receptor beta chains drawn from one sample of a study of early stage breast cancer tumors. TCRdb keeps only in-frame clones here, not all; method: immunoSEQ multiplex PCR. This sample has fewer than 80,000 clones, with around 80% found just once. The sample consisted of blood. All receptors come from a person aged 40 to 49 with breast cancer. Each CDR3 is given with its conserved first and last residue. The D gene is left open where the match is weak. Rows give clone size only sometimes, using once, few, many, or a class for an expanded clone.

TRBV11-3,.,TRBJ2-3,.,CASSLGLGSTDTQYF,TGTGCCAGCAGCTTAGGGCTAGGGAGCACAGATACGCAGTATTTT
TRBV27,TRBD2,TRBJ2-7,.,CASSLAGAYEQYF,TGTGCCAGCAGTTTAGCGGGGGCCTACGAGCAGTACTTC
TRBV7-2,.,TRBJ2-3,.,CASSLHFNGENTDTQYF,TGTGCCAGCAGCTTACATTTTAACGGGGAGAACACAGATACGCAGTATTTT
TRBV28,.,TRBJ2-7,.,CASTPPVAGEQYF,TGTGCCAGCACCCCACCCGTGGCCGGCGAGCAGTACTTC
TRBV11-1,TRBD1,TRBJ2-3,.,CASTITGGGTDTQYF,TGTGCCAGCACCATCACAGGGGGCGGCACAGATACGCAGTATTTT
TRBV28,.,TRBJ1-5,.,CASSPNQPQHF,TGTGCCAGCAGCCCAAATCAGCCCCAGCATTTT
TRBV15,.,TRBJ1-2,.,CATSRSVVDYGYTF,TGTGCCACCAGCAGGTCCGTCGTGGACTATGGCTACACCTTC
TRBV28,TRBD1,TRBJ1-3,.,CASRTGGATGNTIYF,TGTGCCAGCAGAACAGGGGGCGCAACCGGAAACACCATATATTTT
TRBV29-1,.,TRBJ2-3,.,CSVGAGPYTDTQYF,TGCAGCGTTGGTGCAGGGCCATACACAGATACGCAGTATTTT
TRBV7-9,TRBD2,TRBJ2-7,few,CASSFPLAGTYEQYF,TGTGCCAGCAGCTTCCCACTAGCGGGTACCTACGAGCAGTACTTC
TRBV28,TRBD2,TRBJ2-3,.,CASSPEGRVRGTQYF,TGTGCCAGCAGTCCCGAGGGGAGGGTAAGGGGTACGCAGTATTTT
TRBV5-4,TRBD2,TRBJ2-3,.,CASRKAGAADTQYF,TGTGCCAGCAGGAAAGCGGGAGCCGCAGATACGCAGTATTTT
TRBV9,.,TRBJ1-4,.,CASTTGWGSDEKLFF,TGTGCCAGCACAACCGGGTGGGGGAGTGATGAAAAACTGTTTTTT
TRBV5-1,.,TRBJ1-3,.,CASSPEYSSSGNTIYF,TGCGCCAGCAGCCCCGAGTACAGCAGCTCTGGAAACACCATATATTTT
TRBV5-8,.,TRBJ1-2,few,CASSLDSLLYGYTF,TGTGCCAGCAGCTTGGACAGCTTACTCTATGGCTACACCTTC
TRBV19,TRBD1,TRBJ2-3,.,CASSIRGINTDTQYF,TGTGCCAGTAGTATCAGGGGGATTAACACAGATACGCAGTATTTT
TRBV13,.,TRBJ2-3,.,CASSLSLNPTDTQYF,TGTGCCAGCAGCTTAAGTCTGAACCCTACAGATACGCAGTATTTT
TRBV5-1,.,TRBJ2-1,once,CASSLGDPNEQFF,TGCGCCAGCAGCTTGGGGGATCCCAATGAGCAGTTCTTC
TRBV7-9,TRBD1,TRBJ1-2,.,CASSLGGTGDGYTF,TGTGCCAGCAGCTTAGGGGGGACAGGGGATGGCTACACCTTC
TRBV7-3,TRBD1,TRBJ2-1,.,CASRPNTGTDNEQFF,TGTGCCAGCAGACCGAATACCGGGACAGACAATGAGCAGTTCTTC
TRBV28,.,TRBJ1-2,.,CASSQIRTDYGYTF,TGTGCCAGCAGCCAAATCCGGACAGACTATGGCTACACCTTC
TRBV2,.,TRBJ2-7,.,CAGGTVDSYEQYF,TGTGCCGGGGGGACCGTGGACTCCTACGAGCAGTACTTC
TRBV20-1,TRBD1,TRBJ2-3,.,CSARGTDTQYF,TGCAGTGCCAGGGGGACAGATACGCAGTATTTT
TRBV7-8,TRBD1,TRBJ2-7,.,CASSLARTGHSYEQYF,TGTGCCAGCAGCTTAGCTAGGACAGGGCATTCCTACGAGCAGTACTTC
TRBV7-9,.,TRBJ2-5,once,CASSATETQYF,TGTGCCAGCAGCGCGACAGAGACCCAGTACTTC
TRBV11-2,TRBD1,TRBJ1-4,.,CASSHLKGAKKEKLFF,TGTGCCAGCAGCCACCTGAAGGGGGCGAAGAAGGAAAAACTGTTTTTT
TRBV2,TRBD1,TRBJ1-1,once,CATTGTGPPTEAFF,TGTGCCACTACCGGGACAGGGCCCCCCACTGAAGCTTTCTTT
TRBV28,.,TRBJ1-3,.,CASSLPTAGFAGNTIYF,TGTGCCAGCAGTTTACCTACGGCGGGGTTTGCTGGAAACACCATATATTTT
TRBV19,TRBD1,TRBJ1-1,.,CASRSSPGGLNTEAFF,TGTGCCAGTAGGTCATCACCAGGGGGCCTGAACACTGAAGCTTTCTTT
TRBV28,.,TRBJ1-5,few,CASSDGHSNQPQHF,TGTGCCAGCTCGGACGGTCATAGCAATCAGCCCCAGCATTTT
TRBV27,TRBD1,TRBJ1-5,once,CASSLGTGGNQPQHF,TGTGCCAGCAGTTTAGGGACAGGGGGCAATCAGCCCCAGCATTTT
TRBV19,.,TRBJ1-1,.,CASSIYRNTEAFF,TGTGCCAGTAGTATCTACAGGAACACTGAAGCTTTCTTT
TRBV28,TRBD2,TRBJ2-1,.,CASSFPGLAEEAEQFF,TGTGCCAGCAGTTTCCCGGGACTAGCGGAGGAGGCTGAGCAGTTCTTC
TRBV12-5,.,TRBJ1-3,.,CASGRGEDSSSGNTIYF,TGTGCTAGTGGTAGGGGGGAGGACTCGAGCTCTGGAAACACCATATATTTT
TRBV5-1,.,TRBJ2-3,once,CASSSLAYPTQYF,TGCGCCAGCAGCTCCCTAGCGTACCCTACGCAGTATTTT
TRBV5-6,.,TRBJ2-2,.,CASSLGGSTGELFF,TGTGCCAGCAGCTTGGGGGGGTCCACCGGGGAGCTGTTTTTT
TRBV7-9,.,TRBJ1-2,.,CASSLVSVNYGYTF,TGTGCCAGCAGCTTAGTATCCGTGAACTATGGCTACACCTTC
TRBV4-1,TRBD1,TRBJ1-1,.,CASSPRDRETEAFF,TGCGCCAGCAGCCCAAGAGACAGGGAGACTGAAGCTTTCTTT
TRBV27,TRBD2,TRBJ2-3,.,CASSSRKLAGITDTQYF,TGTGCCAGCAGTTCCCGCAAACTAGCGGGGATCACAGATACGCAGTATTTT
TRBV7-9,.,TRBJ2-5,once,CASSPLGGRETQYF,TGTGCCAGCAGCCCCCTAGGGGGGAGGGAGACCCAGTACTTC
TRBV28,TRBD1,TRBJ2-7,few,CASSTQDRGSGEQYF,TGTGCCAGCAGCACCCAGGACAGGGGCTCCGGAGAGCAGTACTTC
TRBV28,TRBD1,TRBJ1-1,.,CASSLPDRGPTEAFF,TGTGCCAGCAGTCTGCCAGACAGGGGGCCAACTGAAGCTTTCTTT
TRBV6-1,TRBD1,TRBJ1-2,.,CASSESAGGYGYTF,TGTGCCAGCAGTGAATCAGCAGGGGGCTATGGCTACACCTTC
TRBV6-5,TRBD2,TRBJ2-7,.,CASTSGKAYEQYF,TGTGCCAGCACTAGCGGAAAGGCCTACGAGCAGTACTTC
TRBV9,TRBD1,TRBJ2-2,.,CASSSQGALDTGELFF,TGTGCCAGCAGTTCTCAGGGGGCGTTGGACACCGGGGAGCTGTTTTTT
TRBV18,TRBD2,TRBJ2-3,.,CASSPGLAGGGSDTQYF,TGTGCCAGCTCACCCGGACTAGCGGGAGGTGGCTCAGATACGCAGTATTTT